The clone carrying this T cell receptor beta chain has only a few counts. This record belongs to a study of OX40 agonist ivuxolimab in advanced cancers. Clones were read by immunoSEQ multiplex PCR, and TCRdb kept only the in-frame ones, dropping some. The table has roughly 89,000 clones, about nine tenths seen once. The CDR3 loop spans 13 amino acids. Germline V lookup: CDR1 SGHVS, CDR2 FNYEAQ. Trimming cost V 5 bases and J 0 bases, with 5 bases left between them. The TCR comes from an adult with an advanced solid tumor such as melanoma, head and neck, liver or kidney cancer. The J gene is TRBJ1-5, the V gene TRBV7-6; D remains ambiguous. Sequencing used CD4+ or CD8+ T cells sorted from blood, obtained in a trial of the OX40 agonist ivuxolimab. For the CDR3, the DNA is TGTGCCAGCAGCCTAGATAGCAATCAGCCCCAGCATTTT. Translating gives CASSLDSNQPQHF.